What follows are 8 T cell receptor beta chains derived from one specimen sequenced in a study of shared clonotypes between healthy human individuals. Clones were read by immunoSEQ multiplex PCR, and TCRdb kept only the in-frame ones, dropping some. The repertoire consists of around 440,000 clones, with 60% to 80% occurring once and the leading ten covering around 12%. The sequencing sample was made of PBMCs. These receptors were obtained from a woman in her 40s in good health. Some clones in this sample may be carry-over from other donors' samples.

Concerning this clone itself: A junction end diverges from the germline sequence, so it may reflect a read error. The V call is TRBV4-1, the J call TRBJ1-3; no firm D call. The CDR3 is 14 residues long. In germline, CDR1 is MGHRA, CDR2 YSYEKL. The CDR3 nucleotides are TGCGCCAGCAGCCAAGTATTCGGGGAACGGCCCGGGAATTTT. This translates into CASSQVFGERPGNF.

As concerns this clone: With a far larger clone one base away, a read error is the likely cause. The sample carries other DNA sequences with the same CDR3. CDR3 residues: CASSFSGQGASQYF. CDR3 in DNA: TGCGCCAGCAGCTTCTCGGGACAGGGGGCATCTCAGTACTTC. The chain employs TRBV5-1 and TRBJ2-5; 12 bases are a match to TRBD1. This CDR3 spans 14 amino acids. CDR1 SGHRS and CDR2 YFSETQ come from the germline V gene. Unmatched junction bases numbered 7, after V lost 2 bases and J lost 11 bases.

The CDR3 here is CSVRPRESNTGELFF. CDR3 DNA: TGCAGCGTTCGACCCAGGGAGAGCAACACCGGGGAGCTGTTTTTT. V usage is TRBV29-1 and J usage is TRBJ2-2; either TRBD1 or TRBD2 may supply D (5 bases each). V lost 5 bases and J 2 bases, leaving 15 bases between the germline ends. Germline CDR1 reads SQVTM; CDR2 reads ANQGSEA. There are 15 residues in the CDR3.

This chain connects TRBV28 to TRBJ2-1; 7 bases agree with TRBD2. Germline V gene sequence: CDR1 MDHEN, CDR2 SYDVKM. The V segment lost 8 bases and the J segment 7 bases; nucleotides outside the gene matches: 8. The CDR3 length is 13 residues. This CDR3 reads CASGSGEGNEQFF. The CDR3 DNA reads TGTGCCAGCGGGAGCGGGGAGGGGAATGAGCAGTTCTTC.

This chain connects TRBV5-6 to TRBJ2-7; 7 nucleotides align to TRBD2. The CDR3 consists of 15 residues. The V gene end was trimmed by 0 bases and the J gene end by 6 bases; junction bases not matched to a gene: 9. Looked up from germline, CDR1 is SGHDT and CDR2 is YYEEEE. This chain's CDR3 is CASSLGLAARAEQYF. The DNA of the CDR3 is TGTGCCAGCAGCTTGGGGCTAGCGGCCCGCGCCGAGCAGTACTTC.

The chain combines TRBV7-3 with TRBJ2-3; 11 bases map to TRBD2. The ends lost 5 bases at V and 5 bases at J; junction bases unmatched: 6. CDR1 SGHTA and CDR2 FQGTGA come from the germline V gene. The CDR3 is 15 amino acids. CDR3 loop: CASSKLAGVRDTQYF. The CDR3 nucleotides read TGTGCCAGCAGCAAACTAGCGGGAGTTAGAGATACGCAGTATTTT.

The V call is TRBV5-6, the J call TRBJ1-2, with unresolved D. The germline V and J ends were trimmed by 1 base and 6 bases, with 7 bases remaining between them. The germline V gene has CDR1 SGHDT and CDR2 YYEEEE. This CDR3 is built from 12 residues. The CDR3 sequence: CASSLRTNGYTF. DNA of the CDR3: TGTGCCAGCAGCTTGCGGACGAATGGCTACACCTTC.

The chain employs TRBV9 and TRBJ2-7; D is possibly TRBD2 (5 bases). Germline V gives CDR1 SGDLS, CDR2 YYNGEE. This CDR3 comprises 14 residues. With 1 base removed from V and 4 bases from J, the gap between germline ends came to 12 bases. CDR3 residues: CASSVNPGRYEQYF. For the CDR3, the DNA is TGTGCCAGCAGCGTAAACCCGGGAAGGTACGAGCAGTACTTC.